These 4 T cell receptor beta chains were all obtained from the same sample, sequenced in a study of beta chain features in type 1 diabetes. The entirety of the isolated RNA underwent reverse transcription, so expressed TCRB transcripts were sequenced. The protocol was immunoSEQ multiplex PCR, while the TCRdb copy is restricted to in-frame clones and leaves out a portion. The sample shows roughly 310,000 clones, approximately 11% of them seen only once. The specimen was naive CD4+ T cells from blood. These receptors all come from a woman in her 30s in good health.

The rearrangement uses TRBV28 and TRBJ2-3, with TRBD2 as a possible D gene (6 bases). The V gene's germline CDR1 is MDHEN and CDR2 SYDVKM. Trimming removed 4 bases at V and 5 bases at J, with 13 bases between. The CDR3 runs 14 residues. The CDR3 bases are TGTGCCAGCAGTTCTCCCGCGGGAAAAGATACGCAGTATTTT. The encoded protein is CASSSPAGKDTQYF.

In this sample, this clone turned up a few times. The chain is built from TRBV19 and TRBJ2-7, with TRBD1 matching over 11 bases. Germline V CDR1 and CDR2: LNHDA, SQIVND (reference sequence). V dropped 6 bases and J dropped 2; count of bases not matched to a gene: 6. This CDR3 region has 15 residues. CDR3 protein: CASRAGTGGTYEQYF. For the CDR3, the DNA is TGTGCCAGTAGAGCCGGGACAGGGGGGACCTACGAGCAGTACTTC.

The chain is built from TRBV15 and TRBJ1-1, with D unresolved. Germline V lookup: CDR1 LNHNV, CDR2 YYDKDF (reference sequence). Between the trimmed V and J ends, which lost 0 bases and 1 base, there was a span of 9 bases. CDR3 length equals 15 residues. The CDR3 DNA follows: TGTGCCACCAGCAGAGATCTGGGCGCGAACACTGAAGCTTTCTTT. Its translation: CATSRDLGANTEAFF.

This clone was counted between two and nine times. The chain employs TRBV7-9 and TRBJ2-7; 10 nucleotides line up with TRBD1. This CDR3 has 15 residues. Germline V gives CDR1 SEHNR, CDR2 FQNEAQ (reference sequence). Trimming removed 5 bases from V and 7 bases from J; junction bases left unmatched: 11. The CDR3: CASSLTGTGAVEQYF. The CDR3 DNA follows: TGTGCCAGCAGCCTAACCGGGACAGGGGCGGTGGAGCAGTACTTC.